The rows below give T cell receptor beta chains drawn from one sample of a study of blood T cell repertoires in COVID-19. This table comes from immunoSEQ multiplex PCR, and its TCRdb copy is limited to in-frame clones, with some not included. The table lists 180,000 or so clones, under 80% of them singletons, with roughly 13% in the top ten. Sequences were obtained from peripheral blood. Receptors were obtained from a man aged 45 to 65 who had recovered from COVID-19. Each CDR3 is given with its conserved first and last residue. Fields, in order: J gene, V gene, clone size, CDR3 protein. For some rows the clone size is stated as once, few or many, or as a class when expanded; others skip it.

>TRBJ2-7|TRBV15|-
CATSRDPRDEQYF
>TRBJ2-3|TRBV29-1|-
CSVERDRRTDTQYF
>TRBJ2-2|TRBV2|-
CASSLAGPNTGELFF
>TRBJ1-2|TRBV7-2|-
CASSLAGTGANYGYTF
>TRBJ1-2|TRBV27|-
CASSFLYTNYGYTF
>TRBJ2-4|TRBV2|-
CASSVRYLAKNIQYF
>TRBJ2-7|TRBV7-9|-
CASSFVRDEQYF
>TRBJ1-3|TRBV30|-
CAWTRDTGNTIYF
>TRBJ2-3|TRBV7-6|-
CASSLLTGGDTQYF
>TRBJ2-5|TRBV5-4|-
CASSLTSTGQETQYF
>TRBJ2-7|TRBV4-1|-
CASSPARTPGQPSYEQYF
>TRBJ1-1|TRBV5-1|once
CASSLSMNTEAFF
>TRBJ2-1|TRBV3-1/TRBV3-2|-
CASSQEGQGYNEQFF
>TRBJ2-5|TRBV28|-
CATSEGATGETQYF
>TRBJ1-5|TRBV5-1|-
CASSLVFGGLPQHF
>TRBJ2-1|TRBV3-1/TRBV3-2|-
CASSQTGSNEQFF
>TRBJ1-1|TRBV12-5|-
CASTTFGMNTEAFF
>TRBJ2-2|TRBV9|-
CASSVGLADTGELFF
>TRBJ1-3|TRBV30|-
CAWRSVDRDSGNTIYF
>TRBJ1-4|TRBV27|-
CASSWIAGPNEKLFF
>TRBJ1-5|TRBV5-1|-
CASSLGQGDQPQHF
>TRBJ1-2|TRBV10-3|-
CAISNRGTFTVNYGYTF
>TRBJ2-7|TRBV7-2|-
CASSLYTSGRAEQYF
>TRBJ2-2|TRBV5-1|-
CASSFGDLAGELFF
>TRBJ2-2|TRBV18|-
CASSPGTSGRVGGELFF
>TRBJ2-7|TRBV7-2|-
CASSPSPTSLKQYF
>TRBJ2-1|TRBV5-1|-
CASSVQGSSYNEQFF
>TRBJ2-7|TRBV9|few
CASSAAGGFHEQYF
>TRBJ2-6|TRBV7-9|-
CASSANRGLSFSGANVLTF
>TRBJ1-2|TRBV7-2|-
CASSSRPVEGYTF
>TRBJ1-1|TRBV2|few
CASRRVTGAGTEAFF